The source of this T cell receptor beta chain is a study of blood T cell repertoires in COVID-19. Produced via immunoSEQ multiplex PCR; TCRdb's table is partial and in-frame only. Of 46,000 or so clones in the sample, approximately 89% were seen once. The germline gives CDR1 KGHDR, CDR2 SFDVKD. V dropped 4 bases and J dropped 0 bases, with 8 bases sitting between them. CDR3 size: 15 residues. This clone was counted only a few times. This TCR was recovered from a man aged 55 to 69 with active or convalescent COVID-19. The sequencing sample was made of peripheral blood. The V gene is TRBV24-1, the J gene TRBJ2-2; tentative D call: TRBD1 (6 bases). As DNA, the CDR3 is TGTGCCACCAGTGACTGGACAGCGAACACCGGGGAGCTGTTTTTT. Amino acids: CATSDWTANTGELFF.